The entry that follows covers one T cell receptor (beta chain) sequence. Antigen: not known. This sample is drawn from a study of T cell repertoires in cytomegalovirus infection. Study-wide context: Recently identified HLA-C-restricted CMV epitopes were used, and well-studied HLA-B-restricted CMV epitopes were used as well. Indications came from public TCR beta signatures; they pointed to CMV infection and to a matching HLA type. Study findings and constraints: CMV-specific TCR beta clonotypes restricted by HLA-C dominated the ex vivo response. There were carriers of CMV plus the relevant HLA, and cumulative public TCR beta family frequency identified them.

TCRdb used MiXCR to reprocess the reads, holding one entry per CDR3 protein. The sample holds approximately 990,000 distinct CDR3 sequences, roughly 31% seen once. Germline V gene data show CDR1 as SGHVS and CDR2 as FQNEAQ. Trimming removed 10 bases at V and 7 bases at J, with 23 bases between. The CDR3 loop spans 14 amino acids. The origin of this receptor is a human donor in good health (CMV status not recorded). Some clones in this sample may be carry-over from other donors' samples. Sample: cultured CD8+ T cells from PBMCs, taken from culture after CMV antigen stimulation. The gene calls are TRBV7-8 and TRBJ2-7, with D perhaps matching TRBD2 (6 bases). The DNA of the CDR3 is TGTGCCATCCCGACTAGGTCGGCTTTTGGGGAGCAGTACTTC. This encodes CAIPTRSAFGEQYF.